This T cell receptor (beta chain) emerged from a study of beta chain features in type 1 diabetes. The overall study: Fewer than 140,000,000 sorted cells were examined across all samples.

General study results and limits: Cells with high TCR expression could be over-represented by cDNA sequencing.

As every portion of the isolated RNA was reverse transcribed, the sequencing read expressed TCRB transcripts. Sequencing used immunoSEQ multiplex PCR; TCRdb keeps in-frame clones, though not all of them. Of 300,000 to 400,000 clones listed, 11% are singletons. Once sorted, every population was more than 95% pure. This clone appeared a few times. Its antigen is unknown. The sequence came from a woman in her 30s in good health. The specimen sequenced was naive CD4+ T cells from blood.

The CDR3 here is CASSLQGDKHGYTF. As DNA, the CDR3 is TGTGCCAGCAGTTTACAGGGGGATAAGCATGGCTACACCTTC. V gene TRBV6-5 combines with J gene TRBJ1-2; 8 bases align to TRBD1. This CDR3 contains 14 residues. Trimming at V came to 4 bases and at J to 6 bases, leaving 7 bases not matched to a gene. CDR1 MNHEY and CDR2 SVGAGI come from the germline V gene.